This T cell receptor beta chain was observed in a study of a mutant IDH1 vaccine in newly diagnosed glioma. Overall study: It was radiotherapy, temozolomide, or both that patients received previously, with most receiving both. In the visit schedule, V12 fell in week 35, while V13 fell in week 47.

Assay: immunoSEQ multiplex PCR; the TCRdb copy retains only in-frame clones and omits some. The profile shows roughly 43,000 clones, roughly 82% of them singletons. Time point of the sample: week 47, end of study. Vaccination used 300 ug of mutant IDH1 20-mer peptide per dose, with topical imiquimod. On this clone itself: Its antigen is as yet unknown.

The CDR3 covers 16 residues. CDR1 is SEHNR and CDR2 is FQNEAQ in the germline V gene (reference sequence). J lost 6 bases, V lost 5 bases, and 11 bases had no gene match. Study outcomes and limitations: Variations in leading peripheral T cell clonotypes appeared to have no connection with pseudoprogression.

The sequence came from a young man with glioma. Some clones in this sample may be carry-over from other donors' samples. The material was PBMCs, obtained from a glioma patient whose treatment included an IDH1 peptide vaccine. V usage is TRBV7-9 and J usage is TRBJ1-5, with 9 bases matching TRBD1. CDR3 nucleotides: TGTGCCAGCAGCCTCTGGGGACAGGGTGATAGTCAGCCCCAGCATTTT. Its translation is CASSLWGQGDSQPQHF. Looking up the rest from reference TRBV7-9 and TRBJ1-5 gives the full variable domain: DTGVSQNPRHKITKRGQNVTFRCDPISEHNRLYWYRQTLGQGPEFLTYFQNEAQLEKSRLLSDRFSAERPKGSFSTLEIQRTEQGDSAMYLCASSLWGQGDSQPQHFGDGTRLSIL.